This entry lists 20 T cell receptor beta chains sequenced from one sample in a study of T cells in Graves' hyperthyroidism and ophthalmopathy. What was amplified from RNA transcripts were TCR beta CDR3 regions. The TCR CDR3 was amplified in a first-round RT-PCR using the HTBI primer set. TCRdb processed the multiplex PCR reads anew with MiXCR; each CDR3 protein has one entry. The sample contains 300,000 or so distinct CDR3 sequences, 16% of which appear only once. Sequences were obtained from blood. All receptors derive from a man younger than 45 with Graves' hyperthyroidism.

This clonotype was detected many times. Here the CDR3 reads CASSPTGLAGYEQYF. The CDR3 DNA follows: TGTGCCAGCAGCCCAACGGGACTAGCGGGCTACGAGCAGTACTTC. The chain couples TRBV3-1 to TRBJ2-7; 12 bases line up with TRBD2. The CDR3 runs 15 residues. Trimming took 4 bases from V and 3 from J; bases not matched to a gene: 4. Germline V CDR1 and CDR2: LGHDT, YNNKEL (reference sequence).

Many counts were recorded for this clonotype. V is TRBV12-3 or TRBV12-4 and J is TRBJ2-7; D is unresolved. V was cut by 5 bases and J by 2 bases, with 16 bases left in between. This CDR3 is 15 amino acids long. This CDR3 reads CASSPRPNNAYEQYF. The CDR3 DNA reads as TGTGCCAGCAGTCCACGACCGAACAACGCCTACGAGCAGTACTTC.

This clonotype was observed a handful of times. V usage is TRBV6-1 and J usage is TRBJ2-1, with 13 bases identical to TRBD2. This CDR3 comprises 15 residues. Trimming at V came to 5 bases and at J to 8 bases, leaving 6 bases not matched to a gene. CDR1 and CDR2 from the germline V gene are MNHNS and SASEGT. The DNA of the CDR3 is TGTGCCAGCAGTTATCCGGGACTAGCGGGATATGAGCAGTTCTTC. This translates into CASSYPGLAGYEQFF.

The sample holds a few counts of this clonotype. V is TRBV19 and J is TRBJ1-1; TRBD1 aligns across 11 bases. Germline lookup yields CDR1 LNHDA and CDR2 SQIVND (reference sequence). The V segment lost 7 bases and the J segment 1 base; nucleotides outside the gene matches: 5. The CDR3 is made up of 15 amino acids. CDR3 DNA: TGTGCCAGTACCGGGACAGGGGGGAGGAACACTGAAGCTTTCTTT. The encoded protein is CASTGTGGRNTEAFF. Full variable domain (missing parts from reference TRBV19 and TRBJ1-1): DGGITQSPKYLFRKEGQNVTLSCEQNLNHDAMYWYRQDPGQGLRLIYYSQIVNDFQKGDIAEGYSVSREKKESFPLTVTSAQKNPTAFYLCASTGTGGRNTEAFFGQGTRLTVV.

This clonotype was found a few times. V usage is TRBV5-1 and J usage is TRBJ1-2, with 10 bases that match TRBD1. The V gene's germline CDR1 is SGHRS and CDR2 YFSETQ. The CDR3 has 15 residues. V shed 3 bases, J shed 4 bases, and the junction held 6 bases outside the gene matches. CDR3 in amino acids: CASSSTGGGGYGYTF. The DNA for the CDR3 is TGCGCCAGCAGCTCGACAGGGGGCGGGGGCTATGGCTACACCTTC.

This clonotype occurred a few times. The V call is TRBV7-9, the J call TRBJ2-5; 8 bases line up with TRBD2. The trim removed 2 bases at V and 5 bases at J, leaving 7 bases unmatched. The germline V gene encodes CDR1 SEHNR and CDR2 FQNEAQ (reference sequence). The CDR3 runs 15 residues. Written as DNA, the CDR3 is TGTGCCAGCAGCTTATTGATAGCGGGACTGGAGACCCAGTACTTC. Protein product: CASSLLIAGLETQYF.

This clonotype showed up many times. One end of the junction fails to match germline, which may point to a read error. The rearrangement uses TRBV30 and TRBJ2-7; TRBD2 aligns across 10 bases. There are 15 residues in the CDR3. Germline V lookup: CDR1 GTSNPN, CDR2 SVGIG (reference sequence). The CDR3, as DNA: TGTGCCTGGAGTGAGACTAGCGGGTTGTCCTACGCGCAGTACTTC. This gives the protein CAWSETSGLSYAQYF.

This rearrangement joins TRBV20-1 to TRBJ1-3; tentative D call: TRBD1 (5 bases). This CDR3 spans 13 amino acids. Looked up from germline, CDR1 is DFQATT and CDR2 is SNEGSKA (reference sequence). V lost 1 base and J 9 bases, leaving 13 bases between the germline ends. Written as DNA, the CDR3 is TGCAGTGCTAGAGGGACTAGTGGGGGCACCATATATTTT. This encodes CSARGTSGGTIYF.

This clonotype was seen only a few times. The chain links TRBV29-1 to TRBJ1-2, with TRBD1 matching 7 bases. CDR3 length: 14 residues. Germline-derived CDR1 and CDR2 are SQVTM and ANQGSEA. Germline trimming cut 3 bases from V and 1 base from J; bases unmatched to any gene: 5. CDR3 sequence (DNA): TGCAGCGTTGATTGGGACAGATTTAACTATGGCTACACCTTC. It specifies CSVDWDRFNYGYTF.

The chain joins TRBV3-1 to TRBJ2-1, with TRBD2 identical over 7 bases. The V and J ends lost 4 bases and 8 bases, in that order; junction bases with no gene match: 29. Germline-derived CDR1 and CDR2 are LGHDT and YNNKEL (reference sequence). This CDR3 contains 21 residues. In DNA, the CDR3 is TGTGCCAGCAGCCGATCTACAACCTCCTCCTTTTGGAGCGGGGTCAGGTATGAGCAGTTCTTC. Translated: CASSRSTTSSFWSGVRYEQFF.

The chain recombines TRBV3-1 with TRBJ2-7; 10 bases map to TRBD2. The trim removed 0 bases at V and 1 base at J, leaving 3 bases unmatched. The CDR3 sequence is 16 residues long. Germline CDR1 is LGHDT and CDR2 is YNNKEL (reference sequence). The CDR3 nucleotides read TGTGCCAGCAGCCAAGATGTAGCGGGAGGATCCTACGAGCAGTACTTC. It codes for CASSQDVAGGSYEQYF.

There are many counts of this clonotype. V is TRBV10-3 and J is TRBJ2-7; 10 positions match TRBD1. CDR1 and CDR2 from the germline V gene are ENHRY and SYGVKD. This CDR3 has 16 amino acids. V was pared by 9 bases and J by 3 bases, with 14 bases of the junction left unmatched. The CDR3 coding sequence is TGTGCCATAGGGACCGGGGGACAGGGGAGGAACTACGAGCAGTACTTC. It codes for CAIGTGGQGRNYEQYF.

This clonotype showed up just a few times. This chain links TRBV25-1 with TRBJ1-2; D not certain. The germline V gene encodes CDR1 MGHDK and CDR2 SYGVNS. Trimming took 1 base from V and 4 from J, leaving 4 bases between them. The CDR3 sequence is 12 residues long. The DNA of the CDR3 is TGTGCCAGCAGTGAATCCCTCTATGGCTACACCTTC. Its protein product is CASSESLYGYTF.

This clonotype was seen a handful of times. It may be a read error: a sequence one base away is much more abundant. V usage is TRBV29-1 and J usage is TRBJ2-3; 13 positions agree with TRBD2. Germline assignment: CDR1 SQVTM and CDR2 ANQGSEA. This CDR3 is 15 amino acids long. CDR3 residues: CSVDGLAGVTDAQYF. The CDR3 nucleotides read TGCAGCGTTGACGGACTAGCGGGGGTCACAGATGCGCAGTATTTT.

This clonotype was seen ten or more times. V is TRBV7-3 and J is TRBJ1-1, with D possibly TRBD1 on 5 matching bases. The germline V gene has CDR1 SGHTA and CDR2 FQGTGA. This CDR3 is built from 13 residues. V was cut by 5 bases and J by 5 bases, with 12 bases left in between. CDR3 loop: CASSRGSRTEAFF. The CDR3 region has the DNA TGTGCCAGCAGCCGGGGGAGTCGGACTGAAGCTTTCTTT.

This clonotype occurred a few times. The chain has TRBV7-2 and TRBJ2-2; 7 nucleotides agree with TRBD1. The CDR3 extends over 13 amino acids. V was pared by 7 bases and J by 4 bases, with 3 bases of the junction left unmatched. CDR1 SGHTA and CDR2 FQGNSA come from the germline V gene. CDR3 nucleotides: TGTGCCAGCACCCGGGACAGCACCGGGGAGCTGTTTTTT. Amino acid sequence: CASTRDSTGELFF. The whole variable domain, filled in from reference TRBV7-2 and TRBJ2-2, reads GAGVSQSPSNKVTEKGKDVELRCDPISGHTALYWYRQSLGQGLEFLIYFQGNSAPDKSGLPSDRFSAERTGGSVSTLTIQRTQQEDSAVYLCASTRDSTGELFFGEGSRLTVL.

The gene calls are TRBV15 and TRBJ2-2; D remains ambiguous. Germline V gene sequence: CDR1 LNHNV, CDR2 YYDKDF (reference sequence). The CDR3 is 18 amino acids. Trimming left V 5 bases short and J 1 base short, with 20 bases between. The CDR3 region has the DNA TGTGCCACCAGCCGATCCCCCTTTAGTCTCCGGAACACCGGGGAGCTGTTTTTT. It codes for CATSRSPFSLRNTGELFF.

The chain is built from TRBV9 and TRBJ1-2; no clear D. Per germline, CDR1 SGDLS and CDR2 YYNGEE. The CDR3 is 13 residues long. V lost 3 bases to trimming and J lost 6 bases, with 12 bases between them. The CDR3 nucleotides read TGTGCCAGCAGCGACACTTTTGGGGATGGCTACACCTTC. Translating gives CASSDTFGDGYTF.

This chain links TRBV6-5 with TRBJ1-1, with D possibly TRBD1 on 6 matching bases. Trimming took off 2 bases at V and 10 bases at J, with 20 bases between the two ends. The CDR3 loop spans 15 amino acids. Germline loops: CDR1 MNHEY, CDR2 SVGAGI. DNA of the CDR3: TGTGCCAGCAGTTACGCGTCCGGGACACGCAACCGAGCTTTCTTT. Translated, it gives CASSYASGTRNRAFF.

This clonotype was observed a few times. The chain links TRBV30 to TRBJ1-4, with a tentative D call TRBD1 (6 bases). V lost 0 bases to trimming and J lost 11 bases, with 22 bases between them. CDR3 size: 16 residues. The V gene's germline CDR1 is GTSNPN and CDR2 SVGIG (reference sequence). The CDR3 spells CAWSVLLTGNLAKLFF. CDR3 nucleotides: TGTGCCTGGAGTGTCTTACTCACAGGGAATCTCGCGAAACTGTTTTTT.